The clone carrying this T cell receptor beta chain appeared a few times. The data were taken from a study of blood T cell repertoires in COVID-19. Across the whole study: The United States, Italy and Spain were the sources of the acute and convalescent COVID-19 samples. The cDNA or gDNA used as material had been derived from T cells, B-cell-depleted T cells, or PBMCs.

As processed by the authors: How many nucleated cells were present was estimated from reference gene primer amplification. Data came from immunoSEQ multiplex PCR; TCRdb stores just in-frame clones and leaves some out. D and trimming come from the DNA, and the V and J calls and clone size come from that table. The data contain 390,000 or so clones, around 87% of them singletons. This CDR3 region has 14 residues. V lost 4 bases and J lost 3, with 11 bases in between. The V gene's germline CDR1 is SGHNT and CDR2 YYREEE (reference sequence). Those enrolled in Seattle joined during active infection and were followed longitudinally afterward.

This chain connects TRBV5-4 to TRBJ1-5, with D perhaps matching TRBD1 (5 bases). This TCR was recovered from a woman aged 25-40 years with COVID-19, enrolled during active disease. Sequencing was performed on peripheral blood. The CDR3 loop is CASSKGPDNQPQHF. The CDR3 nucleotides are TGTGCCAGCAGCAAGGGGCCCGACAATCAGCCCCAGCATTTT.